This T cell receptor (beta chain) was sequenced during a study of shared clonotypes between healthy human individuals. Study-level information: Donor composition was a couple of women and three men, aged 18 to 49. Per donor, CD8 memory used one plate, CD8 naive used two, CD4 memory used three and CD4 naive used three.

CD45RO-negative cells were positively selected for CCR7, leaving out terminally differentiated effector memory CD45RA+ cells. Method: immunoSEQ multiplex PCR; TCRdb's copy keeps in-frame clones and lacks some. The sample holds some 2 million clones, just under 95% seen once. A note on this clone: The antigen is undetermined.

The V and J ends lost 1 base and 8 bases, in that order; junction bases with no gene match: 7. The CDR3 sequence is 16 residues long. Germline V gene lookup returns CDR1 SGHDT and CDR2 YYEEEE. General study results and limits: The donor pool, a small one, limited the genetic and exposure-history diversity represented.

The chain employs TRBV5-6 and TRBJ2-1; 12 bases are a match to TRBD2. The sequence was obtained from a man aged 18 to 29 in good health. The sample consisted of naive CD8+ T cells sorted from blood. The CDR3 spells CASSLWTSGNFYEQFF. CDR3 coding DNA: TGTGCCAGCAGCTTGTGGACTAGCGGGAATTTCTATGAGCAGTTCTTC.